The source of this T cell receptor beta chain is a study of shared clonotypes between healthy human individuals. The repertoire was sequenced with immunoSEQ multiplex PCR; TCRdb's copy has only in-frame clones and lacks some. The profile shows some 2,000,000 clones, roughly 94% of them singletons. Germline lookup yields CDR1 SGHKS and CDR2 YYEKEE (reference sequence). This CDR3 contains 14 residues. With V trimmed by 0 bases and J by 4 bases, 3 bases remained unmatched. This clone occurred once. What it recognizes is unknown. Study findings and constraints: The sharing of 5% to 5.5% of naive CD4 clonotypes was seen across a handful of donors.

The material sequenced was naive CD4+ T cells sorted from blood. Subset here: CD45RA+ positively selected. The V gene is TRBV5-5, the J gene TRBJ1-2; TRBD1 aligns across 7 bases. This TCR was recovered from a man aged 18 to 30 in good health. The CDR3 sequence: CASSLAPGGYGYTF. The CDR3 DNA follows: TGTGCCAGCAGCTTGGCCCCAGGGGGCTATGGCTACACCTTC.